The rows below give T cell receptor beta chains drawn from one sample of a study of blood T cells in healthy people across ages. TCRdb analysed the 5' RACE reads with MiXCR anew, one entry per CDR3 protein. The table lists about 1.7 million distinct CDR3 sequences, roughly 28% of them singletons. The sequenced sample consisted of blood. These TCRs come from a woman aged 25 to 39 in good health. Each CDR3 is given with its conserved first and last residue. Each record gives: clone size, V gene, J gene, D gene, CDR3 protein, CDR3 DNA. A D gene is named only where the DNA matches it firmly. Clone size is not always given. Where it is, it says once, few, many or a class for expanded clones.

clone size: few
V gene: TRBV2
J gene: TRBJ2-3
D gene: -
CDR3 protein: CASSAVVGSDTQYF
CDR3 DNA: TGTGCCAGCAGTGCCGTAGTAGGTTCGGATACGCAGTATTTT

clone size: many
V gene: TRBV4-3
J gene: TRBJ1-5
D gene: -
CDR3 protein: CASSQVLNQPQHF
CDR3 DNA: TGCGCCAGCAGCCAAGTCCTCAATCAGCCCCAGCATTTT

clone size: many
V gene: TRBV10-3
J gene: TRBJ2-7
D gene: -
CDR3 protein: CAISDRDYEQYF
CDR3 DNA: TGTGCCATCAGTGACCGAGACTACGAGCAGTACTTC

clone size: -
V gene: TRBV20-1
J gene: TRBJ2-3
D gene: TRBD2
CDR3 protein: CSAPREDEDTQYF
CDR3 DNA: TGCAGTGCTCCCCGGGAGGATGAAGATACGCAGTATTTT

clone size: -
V gene: TRBV5-1
J gene: TRBJ1-4
D gene: -
CDR3 protein: CASSSEGVTNEKRFF
CDR3 DNA: TGCGCCAGCAGCTCGGAAGGGGTAACTAATGAAAAACGGTTTTTT

clone size: -
V gene: TRBV5-1
J gene: TRBJ1-1
D gene: TRBD1
CDR3 protein: CASSPDRRMNTEAFF
CDR3 DNA: TGCGCCAGCAGCCCGGACAGGCGGATGAACACTGAAGCTTTCTTT

clone size: few
V gene: TRBV12-3/TRBV12-4
J gene: TRBJ1-2
D gene: TRBD1
CDR3 protein: CASNSGGYGYTF
CDR3 DNA: TGTGCCAGCAATTCAGGGGGGTATGGCTACACCTTC

clone size: few
V gene: TRBV7-9
J gene: TRBJ2-7
D gene: TRBD2
CDR3 protein: CASSPGVAGNPYEQYF
CDR3 DNA: TGTGCCAGCAGCCCCGGCGTAGCGGGGAATCCCTACGAGCAGTACTTC

clone size: -
V gene: TRBV5-1
J gene: TRBJ2-7
D gene: -
CDR3 protein: CASSSARQPYEQYF
CDR3 DNA: TGCGCCAGCAGCTCGGCTCGACAGCCCTACGAGCAGTACTTC

clone size: -
V gene: TRBV20-1
J gene: TRBJ2-5
D gene: TRBD2
CDR3 protein: CSASPPSGIQETQYF
CDR3 DNA: TGCAGTGCTAGTCCTCCTAGCGGGATCCAAGAGACCCAGTACTTC

clone size: -
V gene: TRBV7-2
J gene: TRBJ2-3
D gene: TRBD2
CDR3 protein: CASSQSLAADTQYF
CDR3 DNA: TGTGCCAGCAGCCAGTCACTAGCGGCAGATACGCAGTATTTT

clone size: few
V gene: TRBV12-3/TRBV12-4
J gene: TRBJ1-4
D gene: TRBD1
CDR3 protein: CASSLTGRNERLFF
CDR3 DNA: TGTGCCAGCAGTTTGACAGGGAGAAATGAAAGACTGTTTTTT

clone size: -
V gene: TRBV5-1
J gene: TRBJ2-5
D gene: TRBD2
CDR3 protein: CLSSKASGPGTQYF
CDR3 DNA: TGCCTTTCATCGAAGGCTAGCGGCCCCGGGACCCAGTACTTC

clone size: once
V gene: TRBV2
J gene: TRBJ2-2
D gene: -
CDR3 protein: CASRGFNGGFTGELFF
CDR3 DNA: TGTGCCAGCAGGGGGTTCAATGGTGGATTTACCGGGGAGCTGTTTTTT

clone size: -
V gene: TRBV6-5
J gene: TRBJ1-1
D gene: TRBD1
CDR3 protein: CASSYSGTGGFEAFF
CDR3 DNA: TGTGCCAGCAGTTACTCCGGGACAGGGGGCTTTGAAGCTTTCTTT

clone size: -
V gene: TRBV5-1
J gene: TRBJ2-7
D gene: -
CDR3 protein: CASSLAIASDSSYEQYF
CDR3 DNA: TGCGCCAGCAGCTTGGCCATTGCCTCGGACAGTTCTTACGAGCAGTACTTC

clone size: few
V gene: TRBV7-2
J gene: TRBJ2-7
D gene: -
CDR3 protein: CASSFGGRRTGEGPYEQYF
CDR3 DNA: TGTGCCAGCAGCTTCGGTGGGCGTCGGACGGGAGAAGGTCCCTACGAGCAGTACTTC

clone size: few
V gene: TRBV4-1
J gene: TRBJ2-7
D gene: -
CDR3 protein: CASSLKGSGEQYF
CDR3 DNA: TGCGCCAGCAGCCTCAAGGGGTCAGGGGAGCAGTACTTC

clone size: many
V gene: TRBV20-1
J gene: TRBJ2-1
D gene: -
CDR3 protein: CSANLAREQFF
CDR3 DNA: TGCAGTGCTAATTTAGCTCGGGAGCAGTTCTTC

clone size: many
V gene: TRBV18
J gene: TRBJ2-7
D gene: TRBD1
CDR3 protein: CASSPWDRGISYEQYF
CDR3 DNA: TGTGCCAGCTCACCCTGGGACAGGGGGATCTCCTACGAGCAGTACTTC

clone size: -
V gene: TRBV7-9
J gene: TRBJ2-5
D gene: -
CDR3 protein: CASSLGVRVQETQYF
CDR3 DNA: TGTGCCAGCAGCTTAGGTGTGAGGGTCCAAGAGACCCAGTACTTC

clone size: -
V gene: TRBV2
J gene: TRBJ2-3
D gene: TRBD2
CDR3 protein: CASRGGLAGAVADTQYF
CDR3 DNA: TGTGCCAGCAGGGGGGGACTAGCGGGAGCAGTGGCAGATACGCAGTATTTT

clone size: many
V gene: TRBV4-1
J gene: TRBJ1-2
D gene: -
CDR3 protein: CASSQRDGYGYTF
CDR3 DNA: TGCGCCAGCAGCCAACGGGACGGCTATGGCTACACCTTC

clone size: -
V gene: TRBV27
J gene: TRBJ2-7
D gene: TRBD2
CDR3 protein: CASSLLEPGLGSYEQYF
CDR3 DNA: TGTGCCAGCAGTTTATTAGAACCGGGACTAGGGAGCTACGAGCAGTACTTC

clone size: once
V gene: TRBV30
J gene: TRBJ2-5
D gene: -
CDR3 protein: CAWNDAEETQYF
CDR3 DNA: TGTGCCTGGAATGACGCGGAGGAGACCCAGTACTTC

clone size: few
V gene: TRBV12-5
J gene: TRBJ2-7
D gene: -
CDR3 protein: CASGLGGTDEQYF
CDR3 DNA: TGTGCTAGTGGTTTGGGAGGTACCGACGAGCAGTACTTC

clone size: few
V gene: TRBV2
J gene: TRBJ1-6
D gene: TRBD1
CDR3 protein: CASSPGDRGQSPLHF
CDR3 DNA: TGTGCCAGCAGTCCTGGGGACAGGGGCCAATCACCCCTCCACTTT

clone size: -
V gene: TRBV12-3/TRBV12-4
J gene: TRBJ1-1
D gene: TRBD1
CDR3 protein: CASSSGQGQTEAFF
CDR3 DNA: TGTGCCAGCAGTTCCGGACAGGGGCAGACTGAAGCTTTCTTT

clone size: few
V gene: TRBV25-1
J gene: TRBJ1-4
D gene: TRBD1
CDR3 protein: CASSGRQGRREKLFF
CDR3 DNA: TGTGCCAGCAGTGGACGACAGGGGAGGCGTGAAAAACTGTTTTTT

clone size: -
V gene: TRBV7-2
J gene: TRBJ1-2
D gene: TRBD1
CDR3 protein: CASSFRDRVTSGYGYTF
CDR3 DNA: TGTGCCAGCAGCTTCCGGGACAGGGTCACCTCGGGCTATGGCTACACCTTC

clone size: few
V gene: TRBV20-1
J gene: TRBJ2-5
D gene: TRBD2
CDR3 protein: CSAYLAGGQETQYF
CDR3 DNA: TGCAGTGCCTACCTAGCGGGGGGACAAGAGACCCAGTACTTC

clone size: -
V gene: TRBV5-1
J gene: TRBJ2-1
D gene: TRBD2
CDR3 protein: CASSATSGGTQFF
CDR3 DNA: TGCGCCAGCAGCGCGACTAGCGGGGGGACACAGTTCTTC

clone size: -
V gene: TRBV6-1
J gene: TRBJ2-1
D gene: TRBD2
CDR3 protein: CASSEGLAGEDEQFF
CDR3 DNA: TGTGCCAGCAGTGAAGGACTAGCGGGAGAAGATGAGCAGTTCTTC

clone size: few
V gene: TRBV6-2/TRBV6-3
J gene: TRBJ2-2
D gene: -
CDR3 protein: CASGRGAGELFF
CDR3 DNA: TGTGCCAGCGGTAGGGGGGCCGGGGAGCTGTTTTTT

clone size: many
V gene: TRBV6-5
J gene: TRBJ2-3
D gene: -
CDR3 protein: CASSYSSVETDTQYF
CDR3 DNA: TGTGCCAGCAGTTACTCATCGGTAGAGACAGATACGCAGTATTTT

clone size: few
V gene: TRBV4-3
J gene: TRBJ1-2
D gene: -
CDR3 protein: CASSQSGGPTIYGYTF
CDR3 DNA: TGCGCCAGCAGCCAAAGTGGGGGACCGACGATCTATGGCTACACCTTC

clone size: -
V gene: TRBV6-5
J gene: TRBJ1-3
D gene: -
CDR3 protein: CATGASSGNTIYF
CDR3 DNA: TGTGCCACGGGGGCCAGCTCTGGAAACACCATATATTTT

clone size: -
V gene: TRBV7-8
J gene: TRBJ2-1
D gene: -
CDR3 protein: CASSYGQFDNEQFF
CDR3 DNA: TGTGCCAGCAGTTATGGACAGTTTGACAATGAGCAGTTCTTC

clone size: few
V gene: TRBV5-1
J gene: TRBJ2-7
D gene: -
CDR3 protein: CASSLTTGEEEQYF
CDR3 DNA: TGCGCCAGCAGCTTAACGACGGGGGAGGAGGAGCAGTACTTC

clone size: few
V gene: TRBV12-3/TRBV12-4
J gene: TRBJ1-1
D gene: -
CDR3 protein: CASSLHRVNTEAFF
CDR3 DNA: TGTGCCAGCAGTTTGCACAGAGTGAACACTGAAGCTTTCTTT

clone size: few
V gene: TRBV5-1
J gene: TRBJ2-5
D gene: TRBD2
CDR3 protein: CASSFKRGAVNQETQYF
CDR3 DNA: TGCGCCAGCAGCTTCAAGCGGGGGGCTGTCAACCAAGAGACCCAGTACTTC

clone size: -
V gene: TRBV20-1
J gene: TRBJ2-5
D gene: TRBD2
CDR3 protein: CSARPSGSVMETQYF
CDR3 DNA: TGCAGTGCTAGGCCTAGCGGGAGTGTAATGGAGACCCAGTACTTC

clone size: few
V gene: TRBV5-1
J gene: TRBJ2-1
D gene: -
CDR3 protein: CASSLPTRGANEQFF
CDR3 DNA: TGCGCCAGCAGCTTGCCAACCCGAGGGGCTAATGAGCAGTTCTTC

clone size: many
V gene: TRBV7-2
J gene: TRBJ1-5
D gene: TRBD1
CDR3 protein: CASSIRQGDQPQHF
CDR3 DNA: TGTGCCAGCAGCATCAGACAGGGAGATCAGCCCCAGCATTTT

clone size: -
V gene: TRBV6-2/TRBV6-3
J gene: TRBJ2-7
D gene: -
CDR3 protein: CASSYSLGAGWEQYF
CDR3 DNA: TGTGCCAGCAGTTACTCACTAGGAGCGGGCTGGGAGCAGTACTTC

clone size: few
V gene: TRBV11-2
J gene: TRBJ2-2
D gene: -
CDR3 protein: CASRSLTGELFF
CDR3 DNA: TGTGCCAGCAGAAGTCTAACCGGGGAGCTGTTTTTT

clone size: many
V gene: TRBV18
J gene: TRBJ2-7
D gene: -
CDR3 protein: CASSPGLTYEQYF
CDR3 DNA: TGTGCCAGCAGTCCGGGACTGACCTACGAGCAGTACTTC

clone size: -
V gene: TRBV20-1
J gene: TRBJ2-1
D gene: TRBD2
CDR3 protein: CSALPTSGISYNEQFF
CDR3 DNA: TGCAGTGCTTTACCGACTAGCGGGATCTCCTACAATGAGCAGTTCTTC

clone size: -
V gene: TRBV15
J gene: TRBJ1-5
D gene: -
CDR3 protein: CATSREVTGNQPQHF
CDR3 DNA: TGTGCCACCAGCAGAGAAGTAACAGGGAATCAGCCCCAGCATTTT

clone size: -
V gene: TRBV30
J gene: TRBJ2-1
D gene: -
CDR3 protein: CAWSRDGNSYNEQFF
CDR3 DNA: TGTGCCTGGAGCCGGGACGGTAACTCCTACAATGAGCAGTTCTTC

clone size: -
V gene: TRBV4-1
J gene: TRBJ2-6
D gene: TRBD1
CDR3 protein: CASSQQGASSGANVLTF
CDR3 DNA: TGCGCCAGCAGCCAACAGGGGGCCTCCTCTGGGGCCAACGTCCTGACTTTC

clone size: few
V gene: TRBV29-1
J gene: TRBJ2-7
D gene: TRBD1
CDR3 protein: CSVASGGLDEQYF
CDR3 DNA: TGCAGCGTCGCCTCAGGGGGCTTGGACGAGCAGTACTTC

clone size: -
V gene: TRBV4-1
J gene: TRBJ1-2
D gene: -
CDR3 protein: CASLNTPRDGYTF
CDR3 DNA: TGCGCCAGTCTTAACACCCCGAGGGATGGCTACACCTTC